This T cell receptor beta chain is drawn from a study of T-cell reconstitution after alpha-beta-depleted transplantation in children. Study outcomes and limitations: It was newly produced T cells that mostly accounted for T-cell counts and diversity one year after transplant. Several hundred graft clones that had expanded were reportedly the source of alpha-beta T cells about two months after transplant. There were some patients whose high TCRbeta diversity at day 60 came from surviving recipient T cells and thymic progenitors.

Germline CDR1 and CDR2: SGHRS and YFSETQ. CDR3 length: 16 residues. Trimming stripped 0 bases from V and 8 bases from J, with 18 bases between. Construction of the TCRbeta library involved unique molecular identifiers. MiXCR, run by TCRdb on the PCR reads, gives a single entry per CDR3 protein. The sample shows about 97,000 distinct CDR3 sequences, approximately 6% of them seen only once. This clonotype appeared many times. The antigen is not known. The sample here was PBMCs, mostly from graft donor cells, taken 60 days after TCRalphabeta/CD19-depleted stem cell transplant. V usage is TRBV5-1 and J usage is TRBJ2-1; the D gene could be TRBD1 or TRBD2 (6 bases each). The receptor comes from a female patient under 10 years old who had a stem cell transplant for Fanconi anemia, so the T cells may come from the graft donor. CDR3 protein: CASSLVLGGDKDEQFF. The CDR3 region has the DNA TGCGCCAGCAGCTTGGTCCTCGGGGGCGATAAGGATGAGCAGTTCTTC.